This T cell receptor beta chain was obtained from a study of identical twins. A template switching step contributed a universal primer site, while unique molecular identifiers were present in the cDNA. TCRdb recomputed calls from the 5' RACE reads with MiXCR, one row per CDR3 protein. The data hold around 290,000 distinct CDR3 sequences, with roughly 9.8% observed a single time. The CDR3 length is 15 residues. Trimming took 0 bases from V and 1 from J, leaving 10 bases between them. Germline V gene data show CDR1 as LGHDT and CDR2 as YNNKEL (reference sequence). Study-level results: Abundant beta clonotypes from cord blood had fewer insertions, unlike memory repertoires, which showed none. Invariant MAIT and iNKT cells may have partly biased zero-insertion analyses.

This clonotype was recorded a few times. The antigen is undetermined. All donors were healthy Caucasians. The data also belong to a second study, concerning yellow fever vaccine responses in identical twins.

Sequenced: CD8+ T cells sorted from blood. The clonotype was recovered from a woman aged 18 to 35 in good health. The V call is TRBV3-1, the J call TRBJ2-7; TRBD1 is a possible D gene (5 bases). CDR3 in amino acids: CASSQELTVSYEQYF. For the CDR3, the DNA is TGTGCCAGCAGCCAAGAACTGACAGTATCCTACGAGCAGTACTTC.